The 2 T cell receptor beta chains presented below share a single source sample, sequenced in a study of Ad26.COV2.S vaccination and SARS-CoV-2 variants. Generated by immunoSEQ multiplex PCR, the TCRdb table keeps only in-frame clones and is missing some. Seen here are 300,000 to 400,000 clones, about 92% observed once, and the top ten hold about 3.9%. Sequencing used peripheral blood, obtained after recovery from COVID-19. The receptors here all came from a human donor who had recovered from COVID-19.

CDR3 residues: CSVEGTSGGFTDTQYF. The CDR3 DNA reads TGCAGCGTTGAAGGCACTAGCGGGGGGTTTACAGATACGCAGTATTTT. The rearrangement joins TRBV29-1 to TRBJ2-3, with 12 bases aligning to TRBD2. The CDR3 contains 16 residues. Trimming at V came to 1 base and at J to 3 bases, leaving 5 bases not matched to a gene. Germline assignment: CDR1 SQVTM and CDR2 ANQGSEA.

The CDR3 region is CASSSSPDNGYTF. As DNA, the CDR3 is TGCGCCAGCAGTTCGTCCCCAGATAATGGCTACACCTTC. V is TRBV10-2 and J is TRBJ1-2; D uncertain. There are 13 residues in the CDR3. Per the germline V gene, CDR1 is WSHSY and CDR2 is SAAADI. Trimming shortened V by 5 bases and J by 6 bases, and 13 bases separated the two germline ends.